Shown below are 11 T cell receptor beta chains from a single sample sequenced in a study of Ad26.COV2.S vaccination and SARS-CoV-2 variants. Some clones are missing from TCRdb's copy, which holds only in-frame ones; the method was immunoSEQ multiplex PCR. The repertoire holds about 320,000 clones, with over 80% as singletons. Treatment of the sample: around 19 received Ad26.COV2.S at low or high dose, single or two shots; roughly five received placebo; per-sample allocation not given. Collection of the samples took place on day 63 after the first injection of vaccine or placebo. This material consisted of peripheral blood, taken in a trial of Ad26.COV2.S vaccine versus placebo. The receptors originated from a person between 18 and 65 years old who received the Ad26.COV2.S COVID-19 vaccine or a placebo.

The chain has TRBV14 and TRBJ1-1; the match to TRBD1 covers 8 bases. With 1 base clipped from V and 5 bases from J, the junction kept 6 bases outside the gene matches. The CDR3 has 15 amino acids. Germline V gene data show CDR1 as SGHDN and CDR2 as FVKESK. CDR3 DNA sequence: TGTGCCAGCAGCCAAGTCAGGGGGCGGGAGACTGAAGCTTTCTTT. It codes for CASSQVRGRETEAFF.

This clone has a single count. The J gene is TRBJ2-1, the V gene TRBV4-2, with 8 bases identical to TRBD2. This CDR3 spans 18 amino acids. The junction had 8 bases not matched to a gene; V was cut back by 1 base and J by 0 bases. Germline V gene lookup returns CDR1 LGHNA and CDR2 YNFKEQ. The CDR3 DNA is TGTGCCAGCAGCCAAGTGCATTTGGCGGGGGGCTCCTACAATGAGCAGTTCTTC. This gives the protein CASSQVHLAGGSYNEQFF.

This chain connects TRBV12-3 or TRBV12-4 to TRBJ1-3; D ambiguous. This CDR3 has 12 amino acids. Trimming shortened V by 3 bases and J by 6 bases, and 6 bases separated the two germline ends. This CDR3 is CASSFTVNTIYF. In DNA, the CDR3 is TGTGCCAGCAGTTTTACCGTAAACACCATATATTTT.

V usage is TRBV10-3 and J usage is TRBJ2-5; D might be TRBD2 (5 bases). The germline V and J ends were trimmed by 3 bases and 5 bases, with 13 bases remaining between them. CDR1 is ENHRY, CDR2 SYGVKD, per germline. The CDR3 is 14 amino acids. CDR3 sequence: CAISDFGRRETQYF. Written as DNA, the CDR3 is TGTGCCATCAGTGATTTCGGTCGGAGGGAGACCCAGTACTTC.

The chain joins TRBV11-3 to TRBJ2-3; TRBD1 matches 7 bases. The CDR3 has 15 residues. Germline CDR1 and CDR2: SGHNT and YENEEA. With V trimmed by 1 base and J by 10 bases, 11 bases remained unmatched. This CDR3 is CASSLATTGEVPQYF. CDR3 DNA: TGTGCCAGCAGCTTAGCGACTACAGGGGAAGTCCCGCAGTATTTT.

The J gene is TRBJ1-4, the V gene TRBV11-3; D remains ambiguous. V gave up 1 base and J gave up 8 bases, with 17 bases separating them. The CDR3 runs 16 residues. Germline CDR1 is SGHNT and CDR2 is YENEEA. DNA for the CDR3: TGTGCCAGCAGCTTAGCCTCCAGTTTCCACGGGGAAAAACTGTTTTTT. Its translation: CASSLASSFHGEKLFF.

This clone was detected a few times. The rearrangement uses TRBV4-1 and TRBJ2-1; 9 bases agree with TRBD1. The CDR3 totals 14 residues. The germline CDR1 and CDR2 sequences are MGHRA and YSYEKL. Losses at the gene ends were 6 bases for V and 6 bases for J; bases not matched to a gene: 6. CDR3 residues: CASSPGQGRNEQFF. The CDR3 DNA reads as TGCGCCAGCAGTCCGGGACAGGGACGCAATGAGCAGTTCTTC.

This CDR3 is CSGGGKNIQYF. CDR3 nucleotides: TGCAGTGGGGGGGGCAAAAACATTCAGTACTTC. The J gene is TRBJ2-4, the V gene TRBV20-1; 7 bases are shared with TRBD2. Germline V gene lookup returns CDR1 DFQATT and CDR2 SNEGSKA (reference sequence). The J segment lost 3 bases and the V segment lost 7 bases, leaving 0 bases of the junction unmatched. The CDR3 extends over 11 amino acids.

V and J are TRBV3-1 (or the pseudogene TRBV3-2) and TRBJ1-1; no definite D call. This CDR3 has 15 residues. V dropped 1 base and J dropped 10 bases, with 19 bases sitting between them. CDR1 LGHDT and CDR2 YNNKEL come from the germline V gene (reference sequence). The CDR3 DNA sequence: TGTGCCAGCAGCCAAGTTGTCGGGATAACAAGAGGAGCTTTCTTT. It yields the protein CASSQVVGITRGAFF.

This clone was observed a handful of times. The chain is built from TRBV7-8 and TRBJ1-3; D not certain. In germline, CDR1 is SGHVS, CDR2 FQNEAQ. This CDR3 has 18 residues. V was clipped by 2 bases and J by 0 bases, with 17 bases between them. CDR3 residues: CASSLNNGGSSSGNTIYF. The CDR3 DNA is TGTGCCAGCAGCTTAAACAACGGCGGATCCTCCTCTGGAAACACCATATATTTT.

V is TRBV6-5 and J is TRBJ1-4, with D possibly matching TRBD1 (6 bases). Per germline, CDR1 MNHEY and CDR2 SVGAGI. Trimming removed 6 bases at V and 7 bases at J, with 15 bases between. This CDR3 spans 14 amino acids. DNA for the CDR3: TGTGCCAGCAGGCCCAGGGGAAGTGGTGAAAAACTGTTTTTT. As protein: CASRPRGSGEKLFF.